The clone carrying this TCR beta chain was seen many times. What it binds is not known. The entry originates in a study of CD8 T cells in ankylosing spondylitis. Study-level findings and limits: Reports of some motif variants in reactive arthritis synovial fluid and blood predate this one. Seemingly characteristic of ankylosing spondylitis blood was a TCR beta motif consisting of about 8 highly homologous variants. Disease-linked clones bore a CD8+ phenotype, appearing relatively rarely in peripheral blood.

Trimming removed 0 bases from V and 10 bases from J, with 12 bases in between. The length of the CDR3 is 12 residues. Germline-derived CDR1 and CDR2 are SQVTM and ANQGSEA. Researchers built TCR beta libraries using quantitative 5'-RACE with molecular barcodes. In TCRdb, the 5' RACE reads were re-called with MiXCR into one record per CDR3 protein. The sample lists about 360,000 distinct CDR3 sequences, 20% occurring once. The receptor comes from a male donor with ankylosing spondylitis or in good health (not recorded which). The gene calls are TRBV29-1 and TRBJ1-1, with TRBD1 as a possible D gene (5 bases). The sequencing input was blood, either unsorted or a sorted T cell fraction (not recorded which). The CDR3 reads CSVEEDTPGAFF. CDR3 in DNA: TGCAGCGTTGAAGAGGACACTCCCGGAGCTTTCTTT.